This TCR beta chain was identified in a study of metastatic and nonmetastatic thyroid tumors. Patients underwent thyroid surgery, and none had received any treatment before it. The V end was cut by 3 bases, the J end by 11 bases, with 9 bases between. The CDR3 extends over 11 amino acids. TCRdb re-called the PCR reads via MiXCR. The data show 11,000 to 15,000 clones, roughly 3.5% seen once. A few counts support this clone. The sequencing input was tumor tissue. This TCR derives from a female donor with papillary thyroid cancer or a benign thyroid nodule (not recorded which). Some clones in this sample may be carry-over from other donors' samples. The chain is built from TRBV12-3 or TRBV12-4 and TRBJ2-3, with D possibly matching TRBD1 (5 bases). CDR3 coding DNA: TGTGCCAGCAGTTTTGCCCAGGGGCAGTATTTT. Amino acids: CASSFAQGQYF.